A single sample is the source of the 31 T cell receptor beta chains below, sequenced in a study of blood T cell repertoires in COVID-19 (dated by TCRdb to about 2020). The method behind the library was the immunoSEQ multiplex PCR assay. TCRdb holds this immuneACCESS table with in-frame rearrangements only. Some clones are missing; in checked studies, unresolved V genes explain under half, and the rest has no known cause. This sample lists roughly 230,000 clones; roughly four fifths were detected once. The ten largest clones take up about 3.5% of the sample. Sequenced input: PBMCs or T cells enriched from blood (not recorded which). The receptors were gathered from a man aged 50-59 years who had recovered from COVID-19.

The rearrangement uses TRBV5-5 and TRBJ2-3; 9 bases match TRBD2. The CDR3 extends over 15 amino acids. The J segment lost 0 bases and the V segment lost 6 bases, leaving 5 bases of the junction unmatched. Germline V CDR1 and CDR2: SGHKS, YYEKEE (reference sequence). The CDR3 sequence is CASKAGGQSTDTQYF. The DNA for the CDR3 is TGTGCCAGCAAAGCGGGGGGACAGAGCACAGATACGCAGTATTTT.

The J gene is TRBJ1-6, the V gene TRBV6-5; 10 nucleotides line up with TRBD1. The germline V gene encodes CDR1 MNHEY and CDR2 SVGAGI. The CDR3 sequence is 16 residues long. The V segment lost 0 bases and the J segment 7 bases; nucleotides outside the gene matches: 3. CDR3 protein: CASSYSRQGANSPLHF. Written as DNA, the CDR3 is TGTGCCAGCAGTTACTCGAGACAGGGGGCAAATTCACCCCTCCACTTT.

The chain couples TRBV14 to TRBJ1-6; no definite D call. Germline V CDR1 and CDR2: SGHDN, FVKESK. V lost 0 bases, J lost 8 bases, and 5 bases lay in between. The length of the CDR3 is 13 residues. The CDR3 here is CASSQDIDSPLHF. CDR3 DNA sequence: TGTGCCAGCAGCCAAGATATTGATTCACCCCTCCACTTT.

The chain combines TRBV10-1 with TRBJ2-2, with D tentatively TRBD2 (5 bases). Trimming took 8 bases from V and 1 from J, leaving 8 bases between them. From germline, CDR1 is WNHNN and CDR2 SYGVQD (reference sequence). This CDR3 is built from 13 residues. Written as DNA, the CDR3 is TGCGCCAGCCGCCGGGGGAACACCGGGGAGCTGTTTTTT. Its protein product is CASRRGNTGELFF.

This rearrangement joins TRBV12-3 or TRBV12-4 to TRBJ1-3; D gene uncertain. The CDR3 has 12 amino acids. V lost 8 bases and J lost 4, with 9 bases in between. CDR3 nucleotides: TGTGCCAGCGAAGGCGGGGGAAACACCATATATTTT. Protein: CASEGGGNTIYF.

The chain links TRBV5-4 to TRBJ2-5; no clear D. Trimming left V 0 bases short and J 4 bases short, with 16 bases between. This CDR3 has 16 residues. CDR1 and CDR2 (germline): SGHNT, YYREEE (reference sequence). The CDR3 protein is CASSLGSGGLRETQYF. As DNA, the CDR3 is TGTGCCAGCAGCTTGGGTTCAGGTGGGCTTAGAGAGACCCAGTACTTC.

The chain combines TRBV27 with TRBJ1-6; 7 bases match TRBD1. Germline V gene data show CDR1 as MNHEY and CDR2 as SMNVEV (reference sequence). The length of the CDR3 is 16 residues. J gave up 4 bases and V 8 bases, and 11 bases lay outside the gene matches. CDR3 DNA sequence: TGTGCCAGCTCCACCTCGGAGGGGGCTTATAATTCACCCCTCCACTTT. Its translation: CASSTSEGAYNSPLHF.

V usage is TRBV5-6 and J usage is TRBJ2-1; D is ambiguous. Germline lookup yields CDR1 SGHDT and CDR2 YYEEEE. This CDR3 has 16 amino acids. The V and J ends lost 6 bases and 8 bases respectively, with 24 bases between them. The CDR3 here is CASILLVRDSRDEQFF. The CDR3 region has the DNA TGTGCCAGCATCCTCCTCGTCCGAGACTCCCGGGATGAGCAGTTCTTC.

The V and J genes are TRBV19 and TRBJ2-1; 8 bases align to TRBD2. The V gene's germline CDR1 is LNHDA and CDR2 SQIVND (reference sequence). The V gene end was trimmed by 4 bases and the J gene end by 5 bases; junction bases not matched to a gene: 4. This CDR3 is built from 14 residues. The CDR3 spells CASSTPGRDNEQFF. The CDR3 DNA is TGTGCCAGTAGTACGCCCGGGAGGGACAATGAGCAGTTCTTC.

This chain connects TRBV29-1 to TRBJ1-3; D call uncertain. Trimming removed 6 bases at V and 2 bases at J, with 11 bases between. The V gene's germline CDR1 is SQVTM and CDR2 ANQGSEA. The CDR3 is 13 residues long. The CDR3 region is CSVTQKAGNTIYF. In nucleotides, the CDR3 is TGCAGCGTGACACAGAAAGCTGGAAACACCATATATTTT. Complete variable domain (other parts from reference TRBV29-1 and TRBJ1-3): SAVISQKPSRDICQRGTSLTIQCQVDSQVTMMFWYRQQPGQSLTLIATANQGSEATYESGFVIDKFPISRPNLTFSTLTVSNMSPEDSSIYLCSVTQKAGNTIYFGEGSWLTVV.

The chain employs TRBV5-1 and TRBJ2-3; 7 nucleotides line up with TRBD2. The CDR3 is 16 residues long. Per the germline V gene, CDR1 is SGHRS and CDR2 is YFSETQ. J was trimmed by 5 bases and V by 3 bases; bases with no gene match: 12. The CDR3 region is CASSSPMRERIDTQYF. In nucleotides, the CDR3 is TGCGCCAGCAGCTCCCCGATGCGGGAGAGGATAGATACGCAGTATTTT.

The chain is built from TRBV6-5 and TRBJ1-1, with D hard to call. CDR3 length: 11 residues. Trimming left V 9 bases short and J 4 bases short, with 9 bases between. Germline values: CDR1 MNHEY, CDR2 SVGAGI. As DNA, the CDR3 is TGTGCCAGTCGTGTCGGCACTGAAGCTTTCTTT. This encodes CASRVGTEAFF.

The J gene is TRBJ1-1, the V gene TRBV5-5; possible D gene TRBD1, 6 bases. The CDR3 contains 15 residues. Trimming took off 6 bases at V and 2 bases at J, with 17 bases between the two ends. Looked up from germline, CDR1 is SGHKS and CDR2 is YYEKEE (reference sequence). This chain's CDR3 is CASITSGTSNTEAFF. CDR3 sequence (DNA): TGTGCCAGCATCACATCTGGGACATCCAACACTGAAGCTTTCTTT.

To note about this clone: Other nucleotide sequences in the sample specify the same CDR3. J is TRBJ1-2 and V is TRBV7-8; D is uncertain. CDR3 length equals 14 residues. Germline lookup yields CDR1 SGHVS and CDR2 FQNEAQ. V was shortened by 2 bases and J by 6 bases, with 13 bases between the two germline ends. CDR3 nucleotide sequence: TGTGCCAGCAGCTTACCTTGGACGGGAAATGGCTACACCTTC. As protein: CASSLPWTGNGYTF.

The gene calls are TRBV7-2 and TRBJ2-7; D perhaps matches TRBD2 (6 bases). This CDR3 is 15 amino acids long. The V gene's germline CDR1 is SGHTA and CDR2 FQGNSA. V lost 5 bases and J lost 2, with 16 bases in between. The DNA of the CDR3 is TGTGCCAGCAGCCCAACGGGGCGGGGCACCTACGAGCAGTACTTC. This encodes CASSPTGRGTYEQYF.

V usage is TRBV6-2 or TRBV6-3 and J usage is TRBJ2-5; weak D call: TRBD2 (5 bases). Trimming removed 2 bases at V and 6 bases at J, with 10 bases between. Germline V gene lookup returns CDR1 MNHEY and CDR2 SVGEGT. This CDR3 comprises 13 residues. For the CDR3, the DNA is TGTGCCAGCAGTTACGACGGGATACAGACCCAGTACTTC. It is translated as CASSYDGIQTQYF.

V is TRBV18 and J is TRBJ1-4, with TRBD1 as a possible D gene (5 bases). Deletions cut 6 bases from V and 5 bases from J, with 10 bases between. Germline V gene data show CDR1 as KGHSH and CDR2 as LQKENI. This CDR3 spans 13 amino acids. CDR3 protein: CASSPRVNEKLFF. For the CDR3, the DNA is TGTGCCAGCTCCCCCAGGGTCAATGAAAAACTGTTTTTT.

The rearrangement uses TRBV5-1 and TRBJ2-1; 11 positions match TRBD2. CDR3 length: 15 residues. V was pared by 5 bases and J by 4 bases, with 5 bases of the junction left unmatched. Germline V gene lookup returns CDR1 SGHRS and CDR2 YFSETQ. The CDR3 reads CASSYGTSGYNEQFF. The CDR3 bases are TGCGCCAGCAGTTATGGGACTAGCGGTTACAATGAGCAGTTCTTC.

Written as DNA, the CDR3 is TGTGCCAGCAGTGGGTTTCAGGGGTTAACCTCTAATCAGCCCCAGCATTTT. Translation: CASSGFQGLTSNQPQHF. The genes are TRBV6-2 or TRBV6-3 and TRBJ1-5, with D tentatively TRBD1 (6 bases). Germline CDR1 MNHEY, CDR2 SVGEGT. The CDR3 consists of 17 residues. Deletions cut 5 bases from V and 4 bases from J, with 21 bases between.

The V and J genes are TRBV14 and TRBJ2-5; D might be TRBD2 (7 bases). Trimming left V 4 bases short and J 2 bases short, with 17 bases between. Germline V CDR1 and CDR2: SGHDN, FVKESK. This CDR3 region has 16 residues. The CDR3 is CASSPLGGGPQETQYF. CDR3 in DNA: TGTGCCAGCAGCCCCTTGGGGGGGGGCCCTCAAGAGACCCAGTACTTC.

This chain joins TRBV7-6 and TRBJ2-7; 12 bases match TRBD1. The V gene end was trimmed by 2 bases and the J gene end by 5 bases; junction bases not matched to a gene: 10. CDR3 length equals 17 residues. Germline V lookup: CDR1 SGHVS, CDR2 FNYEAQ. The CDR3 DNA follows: TGTGCCAGCAGCTTAAGGCCATCCGGGACAGGGGGCGACGAGCAGTACTTC. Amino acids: CASSLRPSGTGGDEQYF.

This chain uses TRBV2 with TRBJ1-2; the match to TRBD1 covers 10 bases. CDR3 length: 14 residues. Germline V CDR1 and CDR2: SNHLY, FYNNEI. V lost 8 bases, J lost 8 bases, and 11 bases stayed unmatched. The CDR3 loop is CASGQGEKVGGYTF. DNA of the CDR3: TGTGCCAGCGGACAGGGGGAGAAGGTGGGCGGCTACACCTTC.

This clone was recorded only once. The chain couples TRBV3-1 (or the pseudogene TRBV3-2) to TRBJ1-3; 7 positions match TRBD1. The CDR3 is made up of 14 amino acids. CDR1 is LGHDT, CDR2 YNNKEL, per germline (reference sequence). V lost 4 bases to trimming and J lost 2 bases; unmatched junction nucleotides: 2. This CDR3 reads CASSRQGTGNTIYF. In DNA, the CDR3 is TGTGCCAGCAGCCGACAGGGTACTGGAAACACCATATATTTT.

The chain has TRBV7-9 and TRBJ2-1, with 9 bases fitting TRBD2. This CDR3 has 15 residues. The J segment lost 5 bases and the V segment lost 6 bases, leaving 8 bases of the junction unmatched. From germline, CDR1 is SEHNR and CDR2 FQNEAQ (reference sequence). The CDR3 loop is CASSQGSGGNNEQFF. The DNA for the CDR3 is TGTGCCAGCAGTCAGGGGAGCGGGGGGAACAATGAGCAGTTCTTC.

CDR3 bases: TGTGCCAGCTCACCTGAAGAGGACTATGGCTACACCTTC. Residues: CASSPEEDYGYTF. The chain employs TRBV18 and TRBJ1-2; D gene unclear. Deletions cut 3 bases from V and 3 bases from J, with 8 bases between. CDR1 KGHSH and CDR2 LQKENI come from the germline V gene. The CDR3 is made up of 13 amino acids.

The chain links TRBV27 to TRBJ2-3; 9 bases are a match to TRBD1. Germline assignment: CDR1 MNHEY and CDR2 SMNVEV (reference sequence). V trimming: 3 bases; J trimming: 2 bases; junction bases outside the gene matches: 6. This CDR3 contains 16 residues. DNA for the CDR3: TGTGCCAGCAGTTTGAGGACAGGGGCGATCACAGATACGCAGTATTTT. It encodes CASSLRTGAITDTQYF.

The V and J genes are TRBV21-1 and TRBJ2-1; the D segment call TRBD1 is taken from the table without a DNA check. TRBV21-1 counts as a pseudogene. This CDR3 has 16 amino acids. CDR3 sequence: CASSKAGQGQDNEQFF. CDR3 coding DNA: TGTGCCAGCAGCAAAGCAGGACAGGGTCAGGACAATGAGCAGTTCTTC.

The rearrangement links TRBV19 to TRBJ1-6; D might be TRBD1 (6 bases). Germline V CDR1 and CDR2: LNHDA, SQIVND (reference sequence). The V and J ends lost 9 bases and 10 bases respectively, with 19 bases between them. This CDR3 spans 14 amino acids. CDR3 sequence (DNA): TGTGCCAGCCAATTACAGGGAACACGATCACCCCTCCACTTT. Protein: CASQLQGTRSPLHF.

The CDR3 DNA sequence: TGCGCCAGCAGTGAGGGGACAAAGGATTCACCCCTCCACTTT. Protein product: CASSEGTKDSPLHF. The chain is built from TRBV10-1 and TRBJ1-6, with D perhaps TRBD1 (6 bases). The CDR3 sequence is 14 residues long. Germline V gene data show CDR1 as WNHNN and CDR2 as SYGVQD (reference sequence). V gave up 2 bases and J gave up 8 bases, with 10 bases separating them.

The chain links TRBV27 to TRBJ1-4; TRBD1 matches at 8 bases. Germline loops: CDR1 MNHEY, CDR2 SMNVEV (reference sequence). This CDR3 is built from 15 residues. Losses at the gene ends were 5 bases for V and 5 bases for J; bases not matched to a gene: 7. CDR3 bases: TGTGCCAGCAGTGAGTATGGACAGGGAAATGAAAAACTGTTTTTT. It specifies CASSEYGQGNEKLFF. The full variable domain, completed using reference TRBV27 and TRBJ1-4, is EAQVTQNPRYLITVTGKKLTVTCSQNMNHEYMSWYRQDPGLGLRQIYYSMNVEVTDKGDVPEGYKVSRKEKRNFPLILESPSPNQTSLYFCASSEYGQGNEKLFFGSGTQLSVL.

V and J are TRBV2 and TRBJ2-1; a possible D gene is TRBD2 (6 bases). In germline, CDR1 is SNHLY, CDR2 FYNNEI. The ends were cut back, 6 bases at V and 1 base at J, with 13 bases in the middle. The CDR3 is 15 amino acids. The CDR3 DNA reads TGTGCCAGCAGCAGGGACTCCCGGTCCTACAATGAGCAGTTCTTC. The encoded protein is CASSRDSRSYNEQFF.